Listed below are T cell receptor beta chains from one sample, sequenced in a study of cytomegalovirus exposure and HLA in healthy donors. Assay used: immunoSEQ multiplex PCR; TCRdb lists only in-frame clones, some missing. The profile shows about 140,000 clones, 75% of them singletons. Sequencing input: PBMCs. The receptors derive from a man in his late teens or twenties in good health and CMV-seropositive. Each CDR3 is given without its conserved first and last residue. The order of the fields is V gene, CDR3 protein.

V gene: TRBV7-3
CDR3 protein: ASSLGQGVGPLH

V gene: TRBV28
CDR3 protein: ASSGHLSNQPQH

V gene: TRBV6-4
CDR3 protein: ASSDSGGQGSVYRLGPTHWEQF

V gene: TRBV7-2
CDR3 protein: ASSALAGGIYEQY

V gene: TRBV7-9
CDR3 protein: ASSSNGGSQETQY

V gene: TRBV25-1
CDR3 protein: ASSGRGLVVNEQF

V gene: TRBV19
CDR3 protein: ASSLLAGGRHEQF

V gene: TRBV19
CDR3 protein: ASSSGRGGTPHNEQF

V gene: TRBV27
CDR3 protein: ASSYRDRGNTEAF

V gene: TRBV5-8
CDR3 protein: ASSSRSRQTYEQY

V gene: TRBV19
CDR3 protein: ASSIPGTGAYGYT

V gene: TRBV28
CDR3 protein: ASSPARELF

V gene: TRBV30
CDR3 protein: AWSRGHTYEQY

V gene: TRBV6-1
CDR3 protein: ATAAGSGANVLT

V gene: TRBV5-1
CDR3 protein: ASSLLAGVNTGELF

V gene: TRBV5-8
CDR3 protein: ASSSTTQGASGTEAF

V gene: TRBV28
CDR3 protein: ASSFNPEGTGELF

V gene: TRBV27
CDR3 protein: ASSPYAGETQY

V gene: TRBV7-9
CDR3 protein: ASSLGAPIQY

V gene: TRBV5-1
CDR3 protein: ASSLEGPGGQGAF

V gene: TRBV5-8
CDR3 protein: ASSFNRGARGYT

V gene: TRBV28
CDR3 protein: ASSRLPGLAGRSGGETQY

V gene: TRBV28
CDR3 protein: ASSFGDTSGSGVQY

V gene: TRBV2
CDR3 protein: ASIRDRNTGELF

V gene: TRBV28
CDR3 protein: ASSLGREETQY

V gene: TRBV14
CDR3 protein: ASSRGVTDTQY

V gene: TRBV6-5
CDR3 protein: ASSTLGRGVETQY

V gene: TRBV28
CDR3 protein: ASSPRYTHREGPYEQY

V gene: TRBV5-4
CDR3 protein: ASSLAALGQAHNEQF

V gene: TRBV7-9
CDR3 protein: ASSLDSGRNEQF

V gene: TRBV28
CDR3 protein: AKANTIY

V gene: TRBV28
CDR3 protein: ASSLYVGTSGTTPTDTQY

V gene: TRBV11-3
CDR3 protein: ASSPGTLNTGELF

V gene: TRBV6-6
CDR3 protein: ASSQGGHEQY

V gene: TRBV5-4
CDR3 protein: ASSLRLLAGPGGDEQF

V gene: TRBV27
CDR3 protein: ASIPGVFGFGNTEAF

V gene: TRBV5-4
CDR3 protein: ASRETSGSFKYEQY

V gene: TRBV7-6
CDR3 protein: ASSLGGRQLYNEQF

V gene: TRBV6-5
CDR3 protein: ASSYLVGVMHEQF

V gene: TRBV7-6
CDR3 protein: ASSPRTAREAF

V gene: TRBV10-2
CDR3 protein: ASSEVGGELF

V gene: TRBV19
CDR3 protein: ASSIGSVSYNEQF

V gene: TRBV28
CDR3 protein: ASSFVNEQF

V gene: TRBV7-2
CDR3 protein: ASSLDRGKRFAQY

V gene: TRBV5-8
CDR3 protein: ASSFVGTGKTQY

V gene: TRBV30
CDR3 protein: AWNRGDPTEAF

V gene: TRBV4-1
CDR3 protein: ASSQDNRNYGYT